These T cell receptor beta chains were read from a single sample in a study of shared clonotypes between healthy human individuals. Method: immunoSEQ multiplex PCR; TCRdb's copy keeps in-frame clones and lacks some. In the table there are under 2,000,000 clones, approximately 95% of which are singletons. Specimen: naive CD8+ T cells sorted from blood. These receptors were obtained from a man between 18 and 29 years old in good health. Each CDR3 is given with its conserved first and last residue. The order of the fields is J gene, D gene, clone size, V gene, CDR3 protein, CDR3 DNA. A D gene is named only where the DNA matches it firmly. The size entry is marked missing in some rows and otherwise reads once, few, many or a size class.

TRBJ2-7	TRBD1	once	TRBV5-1	CASTLDGTGHYEQYF	TGCGCCAGCACCCTGGACGGGACAGGGCACTACGAGCAGTACTTC
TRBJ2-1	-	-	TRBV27	CASSFYGNEQFF	TGTGCCAGCAGTTTCTACGGCAATGAGCAGTTCTTC
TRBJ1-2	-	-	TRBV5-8	CASSLEGDYGYTF	TGTGCCAGCAGCTTGGAGGGGGACTATGGCTACACCTTC
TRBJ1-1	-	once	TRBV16	CASSQFRVGGTEAFF	TGTGCCAGCAGCCAATTTAGGGTCGGGGGCACTGAAGCTTTCTTT
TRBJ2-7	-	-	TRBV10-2	CASSDQGPNEQYF	TGCGCCAGCAGTGATCAGGGGCCAAACGAGCAGTACTTC
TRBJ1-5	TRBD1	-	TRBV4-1	CASSQDLAGGQPQHF	TGCGCCAGCAGCCAAGATCTGGCAGGGGGTCAGCCCCAGCATTTT
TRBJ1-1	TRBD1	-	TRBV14	CASSNYRGAMNTEAFF	TGTGCCAGCAGCAATTACAGGGGTGCAATGAACACTGAAGCTTTCTTT
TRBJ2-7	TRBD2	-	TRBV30	CAWSALGRAFWNEQYF	TGTGCCTGGAGCGCTCTAGGGAGGGCCTTTTGGAACGAGCAGTACTTC
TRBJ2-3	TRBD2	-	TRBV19	CASSQTSGSTDTQYF	TGTGCCAGTAGTCAGACTAGCGGGAGTACAGATACGCAGTATTTT
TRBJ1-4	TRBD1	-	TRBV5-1	CASPTGGSEKLFF	TGCGCCAGCCCGACAGGGGGCAGTGAAAAACTGTTTTTT
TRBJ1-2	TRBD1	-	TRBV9	CASSVGPGGSLAYTF	TGTGCCAGCAGCGTAGGGCCAGGGGGCTCTCTTGCCTACACCTTC
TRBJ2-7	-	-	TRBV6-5	CASSYLGLAYEQYF	TGTGCCAGCAGTTATTTGGGGTTAGCCTACGAGCAGTACTTC
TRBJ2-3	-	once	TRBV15	CATSRDGAGPPSTDTQYF	TGTGCCACCAGCAGAGATGGTGCGGGGCCTCCTAGCACAGATACGCAGTATTTT
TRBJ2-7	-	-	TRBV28	CASSLVARASEQYF	TGTGCCAGCAGTTTAGTAGCGAGGGCGAGCGAGCAGTACTTC
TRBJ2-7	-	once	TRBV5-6	CASSQAPALVHEQYF	TGTGCCAGCAGCCAGGCCCCGGCCCTTGTGCACGAGCAGTACTTC
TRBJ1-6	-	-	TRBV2	CASSEGDGDSPLHF	TGTGCCAGCAGTGAAGGTGACGGGGATTCACCCCTCCACTTT
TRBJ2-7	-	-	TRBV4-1	CASSQGVGEQYF	TGCGCCAGCAGCCAAGGAGTCGGCGAGCAGTACTTC
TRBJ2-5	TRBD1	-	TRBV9	CASSLSSWTGTETQYF	TGTGCCAGCAGCCTCAGTTCGTGGACAGGGACAGAGACCCAGTACTTC
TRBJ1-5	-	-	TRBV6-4	CASSDSMSPGFDQPQHF	TGTGCCAGCAGTGACTCGATGTCCCCCGGATTTGATCAGCCCCAGCATTTT
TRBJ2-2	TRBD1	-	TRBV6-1	CASSEEGTDYTGELFF	TGTGCCAGCAGTGAAGAGGGGACAGACTACACCGGGGAGCTGTTTTTT
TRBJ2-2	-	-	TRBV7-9	CASSLSSPGELFF	TGTGCCAGCAGCTTAAGCTCCCCCGGGGAGCTGTTTTTT
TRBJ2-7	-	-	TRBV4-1	CASSQGIRGTEQYF	TGCGCCAGCAGCCAAGGCATCAGGGGCACCGAGCAGTACTTC
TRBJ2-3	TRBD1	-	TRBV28	CASSLAGGEDTQYF	TGTGCCAGCAGTTTGGCAGGGGGTGAAGATACGCAGTATTTT
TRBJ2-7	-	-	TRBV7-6	CASSSRQESYEQYF	TGTGCCAGCAGCTCCCGGCAGGAGTCCTACGAGCAGTACTTC
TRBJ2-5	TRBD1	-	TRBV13	CASSLYSGGLETQYF	TGTGCCAGCAGCTTATACTCAGGGGGCCTAGAGACCCAGTACTTC
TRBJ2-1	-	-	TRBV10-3	CAISDLRGASSYNEQFF	TGTGCCATCAGTGACCTAAGGGGGGCTAGCTCCTACAATGAGCAGTTCTTC
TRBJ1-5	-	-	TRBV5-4	CASSLEGGGQPQHF	TGTGCCAGCAGCTTGGAGGGGGGCGGTCAGCCCCAGCATTTT
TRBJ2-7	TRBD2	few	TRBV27	CASSPGLAGHEQYF	TGTGCCAGCAGTCCCGGACTAGCGGGACACGAGCAGTACTTC
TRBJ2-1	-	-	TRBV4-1	CASSQDTGSSYNEQFF	TGCGCCAGCAGCCAAGATACGGGGAGCTCCTACAATGAGCAGTTCTTC
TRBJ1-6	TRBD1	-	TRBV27	CASSFLGQGAGEGYSPLHF	TGTGCCAGCAGTTTCTTGGGACAGGGAGCCGGCGAGGGGTATTCACCCCTCCACTTT
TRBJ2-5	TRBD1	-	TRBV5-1	CASSLAGTGGTEETQYF	TGCGCCAGCAGCTTGGCTGGGACAGGGGGGACCGAAGAGACCCAGTACTTC
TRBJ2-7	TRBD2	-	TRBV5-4	CASSSLAGGDSYEQYF	TGTGCCAGCAGCTCGTTAGCGGGGGGGGACTCCTACGAGCAGTACTTC